One sample yielded the 30 T cell receptor beta chains listed below, sequenced in a study of blood T cells in healthy people across ages. A second PCR, run for about 7 to 11 cycles, used a sample-barcoded 5' primer plus a J-beta primer mix. In TCRdb, the 5' RACE reads were re-called with MiXCR into one record per CDR3 protein. Of under 850,000 distinct CDR3 sequences detected, around 36% appear once; the ten largest clones hold over 10%. Sequences were obtained from blood. These receptor sequences come from a man aged 18 to 30 in good health.

Details on this clonotype: Relative to the germline gene, one junction end is altered; a read error may explain this. The chain combines TRBV10-3 with TRBJ2-3, with a tentative D call TRBD1 (6 bases). The CDR3 contains 15 residues. CDR1 ENHRY and CDR2 SYGVKD come from the germline V gene. The CDR3 DNA sequence: TGTACCATCAGTGCAGGGGAGAAGGGCACAGATACGCAGTATTTT. Residues: CTISAGEKGTDTQYF.

This clonotype came up many times. The V call is TRBV20-1, the J call TRBJ2-3; D gene ambiguous. CDR1 DFQATT and CDR2 SNEGSKA come from the germline V gene (reference sequence). V lost 3 bases to trimming and J lost 4 bases, with 14 bases between them. The CDR3 sequence is 14 residues long. CDR3 in amino acids: CSASFPGSADTQYF. The CDR3 DNA sequence: TGCAGTGCTAGTTTTCCTGGAAGTGCAGATACGCAGTATTTT.

The rearrangement uses TRBV3-1 and TRBJ2-7; D possibly corresponds to TRBD2 (6 bases). Germline CDR1 LGHDT, CDR2 YNNKEL (reference sequence). The CDR3 runs 16 residues. V dropped 0 bases and J dropped 0 bases, with 12 bases sitting between them. The CDR3 loop is CASSQDSGLRSYEQYF. CDR3 nucleotides: TGTGCCAGCAGCCAAGATTCGGGACTTCGCTCCTACGAGCAGTACTTC.

This clonotype has only a few counts. V and J are TRBV7-2 and TRBJ1-6, with D unclear. CDR1 and CDR2 from the germline V gene are SGHTA and FQGNSA. V dropped 2 bases and J dropped 10 bases, with 6 bases sitting between them. The CDR3 contains 12 residues. CDR3 region: CASSLMVSPLHF. The DNA for the CDR3 is TGTGCCAGCAGCTTAATGGTCTCACCCCTCCACTTT.

Turning to this clonotype: A read error may explain this, as a much larger clone is one base away. This rearrangement joins TRBV4-1 to TRBJ1-5; D gene ambiguous. CDR3 length: 13 amino acids. In germline, CDR1 is MGHRA, CDR2 YSYEKL. CDR3 sequence reads: CANSQDRPQPQHF. Here the CDR3 DNA reads TGCGCCAACAGCCAAGATCGGCCTCAGCCCCAGCATTTT.

This clonotype was seen only a few times. The chain links TRBV4-3 to TRBJ2-1; D is unclear. The V and J ends lost 0 bases and 8 bases respectively, with 8 bases between them. The CDR3 is made up of 13 amino acids. From germline, CDR1 is LGHNA and CDR2 YSLEER. CDR3 region: CASSQDLPDEQFF. The CDR3 coding sequence is TGCGCCAGCAGCCAAGATTTGCCCGATGAGCAGTTCTTC.

This clonotype was observed a few times. V and J are TRBV2 and TRBJ2-3, with 8 nucleotides matching TRBD2. V lost 6 bases to trimming and J lost 6 bases; unmatched junction nucleotides: 14. The germline gives CDR1 SNHLY, CDR2 FYNNEI. The CDR3 is 16 amino acids. In nucleotides, the CDR3 is TGTGCCAGCAGGTGGATTCGAGCGGGGGCGAGGGATACGCAGTATTTT. Translating it yields CASRWIRAGARDTQYF.

The chain links TRBV6-2 or TRBV6-3 to TRBJ2-7, with TRBD2 identical over 8 bases. V lost 6 bases, J lost 3 bases, and 13 bases stayed unmatched. The CDR3 sequence is 16 residues long. CDR1 MNHEY and CDR2 SVGEGT come from the germline V gene. CDR3 bases: TGTGCCAGCAGCCCTCTCCCGGCGGGGGGATACTACGAGCAGTACTTC. Translated, it gives CASSPLPAGGYYEQYF.

V and J are TRBV20-1 and TRBJ1-2, with D perhaps matching TRBD1 (5 bases). V lost 1 base and J lost 5, with 17 bases in between. This CDR3 comprises 15 residues. Germline V gives CDR1 DFQATT, CDR2 SNEGSKA (reference sequence). In DNA, the CDR3 is TGCAGTGCTAGAGGTGGGCAGGGAAGTTGGTATGGCTACACCTTC. Protein sequence: CSARGGQGSWYGYTF.

A remark on this clonotype: Sequence at one end of the junction differs from germline and may be a read error. The chain recombines TRBV5-1 with TRBJ1-4; the match to TRBD1 covers 10 bases. In germline, CDR1 is SGHRS, CDR2 YFSETQ. This CDR3 is 15 amino acids long. The CDR3 region is CASSAGQGGNEKLFF. CDR3 sequence (DNA): TGTGCCAGCAGTGCCGGACAGGGGGGAAATGAAAAACTGTTTTTT. The whole variable domain, remainder taken from reference TRBV5-1 and TRBJ1-4, is KAGVTQTPRYLIKTRGQQVTLSCSPISGHRSVSWYQQTPGQGLQFLFEYFSETQRNKGNFPGRFSGRQFSNSRSEMNVSTLELGDSALYLCASSAGQGGNEKLFFGSGTQLSVL.

With respect to this clonotype: This may be a read error, as it is one base from a much larger clone. The V call is TRBV5-1, the J call TRBJ2-7; a possible D gene is TRBD2 (7 bases). The length of the CDR3 is 20 residues. The V gene's germline CDR1 is SGHRS and CDR2 YFSETQ. Trimming took off 0 bases at V and 7 bases at J, with 32 bases between the two ends. CDR3 protein: CASSLVFFGGPPSAYNEQYF. The CDR3 nucleotides are TGCGCCAGCAGCTTGGTATTTTTCGGGGGGCCCCCATCTGCATACAATGAGCAGTACTTC.

The rearrangement joins TRBV7-9 to TRBJ2-7; tentative D call: TRBD2 (6 bases). Trimming left V 9 bases short and J 7 bases short, with 25 bases between. CDR1 SEHNR and CDR2 FQNEAQ come from the germline V gene (reference sequence). The CDR3 runs to 15 residues. CDR3 sequence reads: CARGPLTSSYNEQYF. In DNA, the CDR3 is TGTGCCAGGGGACCCCTGACTAGTAGCTACAATGAGCAGTACTTC.

With respect to this clonotype: A much larger clone lies a single base off, so this may be a read error. This chain joins TRBV6-5 and TRBJ2-5, with D uncertain. There are 14 residues in the CDR3. The V and J ends lost 0 bases and 11 bases respectively, with 16 bases between them. CDR1 and CDR2 from the germline V gene are MNHEY and SVGAGI. Here the CDR3 reads CASSYSSGLGEQYF. The CDR3 DNA is TGTGCCAGCAGTTACTCATCCGGGCTTGGTGAGCAGTACTTC.

This clonotype was counted many times. V and J are TRBV7-9 and TRBJ2-1; D not resolved. The CDR3 has 11 residues. The germline V gene has CDR1 SEHNR and CDR2 FQNEAQ (reference sequence). Trimming took 2 bases from V and 10 from J, leaving 6 bases between them. CDR3 DNA: TGTGCCAGCAGCTTAATATGGGAGCAGTTCTTC. Protein sequence: CASSLIWEQFF.

The chain is built from TRBV20-1 and TRBJ2-7; D gene unclear. CDR3 length equals 14 residues. In germline, CDR1 is DFQATT, CDR2 SNEGSKA (reference sequence). V gave up 3 bases and J gave up 4 bases, with 16 bases separating them. CDR3 DNA sequence: TGCAGTGCTAGTAGAGGTACTTTAGTATACGAGCAGTACTTC. Translating gives CSASRGTLVYEQYF.

This clonotype turned up a few times. The gene calls are TRBV20-1 and TRBJ1-1; D call uncertain. Trimming removed 3 bases from V and 0 bases from J, with 11 bases in between. From germline, CDR1 is DFQATT and CDR2 SNEGSKA (reference sequence). The CDR3 runs 14 residues. This CDR3 reads CSASAVAMNTEAFF. CDR3 in DNA: TGCAGTGCTAGTGCGGTTGCAATGAACACTGAAGCTTTCTTT.

This clonotype was observed a handful of times. The chain links TRBV12-3 or TRBV12-4 to TRBJ1-1; no definite D call. V was shortened by 5 bases and J by 8 bases, with 15 bases between the two germline ends. This CDR3 is 13 amino acids long. In DNA, the CDR3 is TGTGCCAGCAGTCCAATCGGGGTAGAGGAAGCTTTCTTT. This translates into CASSPIGVEEAFF.

This clonotype has at least ten counts. This rearrangement joins TRBV12-3 or TRBV12-4 to TRBJ2-1; D uncertain. This CDR3 spans 11 amino acids. Trimming removed 6 bases from V and 10 bases from J, with 10 bases in between. The CDR3 here is CASSLSREQFF. The CDR3 DNA is TGTGCCAGCAGCCTGAGTAGGGAGCAGTTCTTC.

This clonotype was counted ten times or more. The genes are TRBV29-1 and TRBJ2-7; D not resolved. Germline-derived CDR1 and CDR2 are SQVTM and ANQGSEA. Trimming stripped 1 base from V and 2 bases from J, with 3 bases between. CDR3 length: 11 amino acids. CDR3 coding DNA: TGCAGCGTTGAAGCGGCCTACGAGCAGTACTTC. It specifies CSVEAAYEQYF.

The chain employs TRBV20-1 and TRBJ1-1; 8 bases match TRBD1. The CDR3 is made up of 14 amino acids. The ends lost 1 base at V and 0 bases at J; junction bases unmatched: 1. CDR1 is DFQATT, CDR2 SNEGSKA, per germline (reference sequence). CDR3 sequence reads: CSARADRVNTEAFF. The CDR3 nucleotides read TGCAGTGCTAGAGCGGACAGGGTGAACACTGAAGCTTTCTTT.

The CDR3, as DNA: TGTGCCAGCCGAGGCGGGACAGCGAAACTCTCCTATAATTCACCCCTCCACTTT. This encodes CASRGGTAKLSYNSPLHF. The chain carries TRBV6-1 and TRBJ1-6; 7 bases align to TRBD1. The ends lost 8 bases at V and 0 bases at J; junction bases unmatched: 13. CDR1 and CDR2 from the germline V gene are MNHNS and SASEGT. The CDR3 is made up of 18 amino acids.

The chain is built from TRBV4-3 and TRBJ1-5; D unclear. CDR3 length: 17 amino acids. Trimming left V 4 bases short and J 1 base short, with 17 bases between. The germline V gene encodes CDR1 LGHNA and CDR2 YSLEER. The CDR3 DNA reads TGCGCCAGCAGCCTCGGTGCAGCCTCGAGCAGCAATCAGCCCCAGCATTTT. Amino acids: CASSLGAASSSNQPQHF.

This clonotype occurred a few times. V and J are TRBV7-2 and TRBJ1-2, with D hard to call. V lost 2 bases and J 4 bases, leaving 14 bases between the germline ends. CDR3 length: 15 amino acids. The V gene's germline CDR1 is SGHTA and CDR2 FQGNSA. This chain's CDR3 is CASSLIGGSLYGYTF. The CDR3 region has the DNA TGTGCCAGCAGCTTAATCGGCGGCAGCCTCTATGGCTACACCTTC.

This clonotype was recorded once. A junction boundary mismatches the germline segment, possibly from a read error. The chain combines TRBV9 with TRBJ1-5; D ambiguous. Germline V gives CDR1 SGDLS, CDR2 YYNGEE. CDR3 length: 15 residues. The CDR3 DNA reads as TGTGCCAGCAGTGTAGAGCCAGGCCGTATGGCGCCCCAGCATTTT. This translates into CASSVEPGRMAPQHF.

In regard to this clonotype: With a much larger clone just one base away, this may be a read error. This chain connects TRBV2 to TRBJ2-7; D is undetermined. Germline values: CDR1 SNHLY, CDR2 FYNNEI. This CDR3 has 11 residues. CDR3 amino acids: CASSAMYEQNF. The DNA for the CDR3 is TGTGCCAGCAGTGCCATGTACGAGCAGAACTTC.

V is TRBV27 and J is TRBJ1-4; D not resolved. CDR1 MNHEY and CDR2 SMNVEV come from the germline V gene (reference sequence). This CDR3 is built from 13 residues. The V gene lost 7 bases and the J gene lost 4 bases, with 10 bases spanning the gap. The CDR3 loop reads CASTWRYNEKLFF. Here the CDR3 DNA reads TGTGCCAGCACTTGGAGATATAATGAAAAACTGTTTTTT. Combining the CDR3 with reference TRBV27 and TRBJ1-4 gives the whole variable domain EAQVTQNPRYLITVTGKKLTVTCSQNMNHEYMSWYRQDPGLGLRQIYYSMNVEVTDKGDVPEGYKVSRKEKRNFPLILESPSPNQTSLYFCASTWRYNEKLFFGSGTQLSVL.

This clonotype was observed a handful of times. The V call is TRBV4-3, the J call TRBJ1-2; D may be TRBD1 (5 bases). Germline CDR1 and CDR2: LGHNA and YSLEER. There are 15 residues in the CDR3. V lost 4 bases and J 7 bases, leaving 19 bases between the germline ends. CDR3 sequence: CASSPGTVSAGGYTF. The CDR3 DNA reads TGCGCCAGCAGCCCGGGGACGGTGAGCGCGGGTGGCTACACCTTC.

Details on this clonotype: Germline is not matched at one junction end, which may reflect a read error. DNA for the CDR3: TGCAGTGCTAGAGGGACGGCAAATCAGTCCCAGCATTTT. The encoded protein is CSARGTANQSQHF. This chain uses TRBV20-1 with TRBJ1-5; D call uncertain. CDR3 length: 13 amino acids. Germline CDR1 reads DFQATT; CDR2 reads SNEGSKA (reference sequence).

Only a few counts were recorded for this clonotype. The chain employs TRBV6-4 and TRBJ2-3, with 7 nucleotides matching TRBD1. The length of the CDR3 is 13 residues. V dropped 5 bases and J dropped 6; count of bases not matched to a gene: 5. Germline V gene lookup returns CDR1 MRHNA and CDR2 SNTAGT. The CDR3, as DNA: TGTGCCAGCAGTAGAGCCAGGGGGGATACGCAGTATTTT. Its translation is CASSRARGDTQYF.

Ten or more counts support this clonotype. The chain couples TRBV10-3 to TRBJ2-3, with unresolved D. V gave up 3 bases and J gave up 3 bases, with 7 bases separating them. CDR1 and CDR2 (germline): ENHRY, SYGVKD. The CDR3 loop spans 13 amino acids. The CDR3 spells CAISDSETDTQYF. For the CDR3, the DNA is TGTGCCATCAGTGACTCGGAGACAGATACGCAGTATTTT.